This T cell receptor beta chain is drawn from a study of breast tumors, draining lymph nodes, adjacent tissues. Study-wide findings and caveats: Luminal-like breast cancer showed significantly higher tumor–nontumor repertoire similarity than basal-like.

Via MiXCR, TCRdb re-called the multiplex PCR reads, giving one row per CDR3 protein. The sample yields 290,000 or so distinct CDR3 sequences, 30% seen once. Axillary draining lymph nodes of breast cancer patients supplied the node samples. Germline loops: CDR1 SQVTM, CDR2 ANQGSEA. V gave up 0 bases and J gave up 2 bases, with 6 bases separating them. The CDR3 extends over 13 amino acids. This clonotype was recorded at least ten times. No antigen is known for it. The source is a female donor with breast cancer. Some clones in this sample may be carry-over from other donors' samples. This chain joins TRBV29-1 and TRBJ2-3; D not certain. Sequencing was done on a sample of axillary lymph node tissue. Written as DNA, the CDR3 is TGCAGCGTTGAAGACCCCTACACAGATACGCAGTATTTT. Its translation: CSVEDPYTDTQYF.